This T cell receptor (beta chain) emerged from a study of molecular identifiers for immune sequencing clone quantification. This clonotype was observed at least ten times. TCRdb re-analysed the PCR reads in MiXCR, keeping a single row per CDR3 protein. The table includes approximately 590,000 distinct CDR3 sequences, roughly 23% detected once. V dropped 4 bases and J dropped 3; count of bases not matched to a gene: 11. The germline V gene encodes CDR1 MNHEY and CDR2 SMNVEV (reference sequence). This CDR3 contains 17 residues. The sample consisted of naive CD8+ T cells from blood, with Jurkat cell RNA spiked in. Subset noted: FACS-sorted CD8+CD4-CCR7+CD45RA+ naive T cells. The origin of this receptor is a human donor in good health. Some libraries in this study had Jurkat cell RNA spiked in. The chain links TRBV27 to TRBJ1-5, with 8 bases fitting TRBD1. CDR3 sequence (DNA): TGTGCCAGCAGTTCTGCTGCAGGGACAGGTGTCAATCAGCCCCAGCATTTT. Translating gives CASSSAAGTGVNQPQHF.